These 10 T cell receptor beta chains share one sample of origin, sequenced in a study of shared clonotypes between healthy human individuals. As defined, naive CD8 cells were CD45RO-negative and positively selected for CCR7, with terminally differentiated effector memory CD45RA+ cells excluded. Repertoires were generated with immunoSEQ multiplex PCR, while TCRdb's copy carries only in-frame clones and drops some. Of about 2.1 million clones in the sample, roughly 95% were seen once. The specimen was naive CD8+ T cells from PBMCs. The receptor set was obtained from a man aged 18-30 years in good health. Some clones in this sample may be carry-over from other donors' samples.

The CDR3 here is CASSLNLLAETQYF. CDR3 in DNA: TGTGCCAGCAGCTTAAATCTACTAGCAGAGACCCAGTACTTC. V is TRBV7-6 and J is TRBJ2-5; maybe TRBD2 (6 bases). Between the trimmed V and J ends, which lost 2 bases and 4 bases, there was a span of 11 bases. In germline, CDR1 is SGHVS, CDR2 FNYEAQ. This CDR3 spans 14 amino acids.

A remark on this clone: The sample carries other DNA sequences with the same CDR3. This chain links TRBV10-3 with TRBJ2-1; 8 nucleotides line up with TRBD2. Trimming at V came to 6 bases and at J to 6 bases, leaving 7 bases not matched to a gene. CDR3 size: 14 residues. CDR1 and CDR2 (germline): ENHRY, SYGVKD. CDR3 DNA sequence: TGTGCCATCAGACCCGGGACTAGAGGCAATGAGCAGTTCTTC. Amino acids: CAIRPGTRGNEQFF.

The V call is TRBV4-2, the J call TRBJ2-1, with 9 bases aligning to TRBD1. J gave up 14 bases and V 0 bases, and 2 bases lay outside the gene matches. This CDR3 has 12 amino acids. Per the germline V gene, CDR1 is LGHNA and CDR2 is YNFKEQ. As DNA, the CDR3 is TGTGCCAGCAGCCAAGACCGGGACAGGGAGTTCTTC. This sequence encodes CASSQDRDREFF.

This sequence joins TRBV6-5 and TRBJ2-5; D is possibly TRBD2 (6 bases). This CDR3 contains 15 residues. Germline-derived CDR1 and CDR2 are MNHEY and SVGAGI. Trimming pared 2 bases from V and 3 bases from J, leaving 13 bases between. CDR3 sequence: CASSYLRTMKETQYF. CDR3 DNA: TGTGCCAGCAGTTACCTTCGGACTATGAAAGAGACCCAGTACTTC.

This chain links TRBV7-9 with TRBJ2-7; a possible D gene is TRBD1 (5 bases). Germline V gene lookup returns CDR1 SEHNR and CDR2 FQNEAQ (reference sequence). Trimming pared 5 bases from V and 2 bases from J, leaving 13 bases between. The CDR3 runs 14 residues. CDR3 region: CASSPSTDAYEQYF. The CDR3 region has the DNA TGTGCCAGCAGCCCATCGACAGACGCCTACGAGCAGTACTTC.

The CDR3 bases are TGCAGCGTTGAAGATCCCGACAGCTCTGGAAACACCATATATTTT. This translates into CSVEDPDSSGNTIYF. The V gene is TRBV29-1, the J gene TRBJ1-3, with TRBD1 as a possible D gene (5 bases). V was clipped by 0 bases and J by 0 bases, with 9 bases between them. Germline CDR1 SQVTM, CDR2 ANQGSEA. The CDR3 contains 15 residues.

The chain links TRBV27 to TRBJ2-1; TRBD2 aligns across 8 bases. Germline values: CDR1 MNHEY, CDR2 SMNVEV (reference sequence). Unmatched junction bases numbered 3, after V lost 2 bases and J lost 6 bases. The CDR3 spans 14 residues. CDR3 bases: TGTGCCAGCAGTTTACGACTAGCGCGCAATGAGCAGTTCTTC. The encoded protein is CASSLRLARNEQFF.

CDR3 DNA: TGTGCCAGCAGCTTAGATGGGGCAGGGAGGACTGAAGCTTTCTTT. This sequence encodes CASSLDGAGRTEAFF. V and J are TRBV11-2 and TRBJ1-1; a weak D match, TRBD1 (5 bases). Trimming took 0 bases from V and 5 from J, leaving 13 bases between them. There are 15 residues in the CDR3. Germline CDR1 SGHAT, CDR2 FQNNGV.

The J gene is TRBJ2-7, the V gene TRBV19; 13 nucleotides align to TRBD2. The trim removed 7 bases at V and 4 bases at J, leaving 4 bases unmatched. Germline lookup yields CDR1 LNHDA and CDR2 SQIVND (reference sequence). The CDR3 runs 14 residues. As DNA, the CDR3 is TGTGCCAGTACCAGGACTAGCGGGAGTTACGAGCAGTACTTC. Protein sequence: CASTRTSGSYEQYF.

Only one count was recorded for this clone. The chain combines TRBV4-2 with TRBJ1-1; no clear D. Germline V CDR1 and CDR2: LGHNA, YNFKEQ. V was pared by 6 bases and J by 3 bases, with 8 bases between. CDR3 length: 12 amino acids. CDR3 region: CASRREDTEAFF. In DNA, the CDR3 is TGTGCCAGCAGGCGGGAGGACACTGAAGCTTTCTTT.